The subject of this entry is one TCR beta chain. Its antigen is unknown. The junction differs from germline at one of its ends, possibly a read error. Germline CDR1 reads SNHLY; CDR2 reads FYNNEI. The CDR3 loop spans 15 amino acids. This entry comes from a study of OX40 agonist ivuxolimab in advanced cancers. As for the study in general: Melanoma, hepatocellular carcinoma, head and neck or renal cell cancer occurred in dose-escalation patients.

Only in-frame clones appear in the TCRdb table, and some are missing; sequencing was by immunoSEQ multiplex PCR. The sample comprises some 100,000 clones, about 88% of which are singletons, and more than 0.8% rests with the top ten. Study-wide findings and caveats: At 0.1 to 3.0 mg/kg, clonal expansion of CD4+ and CD8+ blood T cells had occurred by week 6. Some patients who did not respond also had low normalized T-cell clonal expansion.

V and J are TRBV2 and TRBJ2-1; a weak D match, TRBD2 (5 bases). This material consisted of CD4+ or CD8+ T cells sorted from blood, taken in a trial of the OX40 agonist ivuxolimab. The receptor comes from an adult with an advanced solid tumor such as melanoma, head and neck, liver or kidney cancer. The CDR3 DNA reads TGTGCCACCAGTGGGATGTTTCGGGGTGGGGATGAGCAGTTCTTC. Encoded protein: CATSGMFRGGDEQFF.